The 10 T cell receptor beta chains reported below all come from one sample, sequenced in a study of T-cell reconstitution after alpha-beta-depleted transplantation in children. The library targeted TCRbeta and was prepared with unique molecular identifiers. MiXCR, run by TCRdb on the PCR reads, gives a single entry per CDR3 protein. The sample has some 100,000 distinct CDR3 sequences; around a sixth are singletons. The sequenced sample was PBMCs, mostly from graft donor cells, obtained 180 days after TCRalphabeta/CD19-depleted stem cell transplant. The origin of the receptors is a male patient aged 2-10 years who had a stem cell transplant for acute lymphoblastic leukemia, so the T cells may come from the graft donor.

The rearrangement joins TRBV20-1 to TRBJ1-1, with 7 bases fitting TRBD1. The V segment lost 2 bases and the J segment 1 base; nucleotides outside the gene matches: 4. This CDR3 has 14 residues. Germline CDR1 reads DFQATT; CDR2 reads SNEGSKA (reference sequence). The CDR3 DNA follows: TGCAGTGCTAGACAGGGGGATGGGAACACTGAAGCTTTCTTT. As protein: CSARQGDGNTEAFF.

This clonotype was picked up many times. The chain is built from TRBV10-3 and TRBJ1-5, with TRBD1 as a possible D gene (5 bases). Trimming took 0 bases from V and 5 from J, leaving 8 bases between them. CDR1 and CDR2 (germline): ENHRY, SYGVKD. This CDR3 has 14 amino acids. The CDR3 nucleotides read TGTGCCATCAGTGAGTCGGGGGGATATCAGCCCCAGCATTTT. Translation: CAISESGGYQPQHF.

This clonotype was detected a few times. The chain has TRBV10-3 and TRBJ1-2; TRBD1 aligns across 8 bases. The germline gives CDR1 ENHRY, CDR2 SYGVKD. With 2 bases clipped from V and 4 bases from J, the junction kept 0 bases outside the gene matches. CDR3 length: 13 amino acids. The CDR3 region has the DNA TGTGCCATCAGTGAGGGGACAGGCTATGGCTACACCTTC. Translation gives CAISEGTGYGYTF.

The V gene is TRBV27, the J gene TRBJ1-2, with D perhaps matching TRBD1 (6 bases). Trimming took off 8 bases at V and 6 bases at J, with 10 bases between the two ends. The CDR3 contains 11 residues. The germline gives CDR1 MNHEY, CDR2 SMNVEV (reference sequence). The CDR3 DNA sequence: TGTGCCAGCTGGGGGCCCCATGGCTACACCTTC. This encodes CASWGPHGYTF.

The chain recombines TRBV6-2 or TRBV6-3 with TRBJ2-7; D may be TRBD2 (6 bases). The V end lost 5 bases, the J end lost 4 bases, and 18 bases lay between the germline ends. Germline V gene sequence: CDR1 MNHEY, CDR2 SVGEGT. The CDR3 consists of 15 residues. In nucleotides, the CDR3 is TGTGCCAGCAGTACCTCGGAGGGGCGCGCGTACGAGCAGTACTTC. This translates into CASSTSEGRAYEQYF.

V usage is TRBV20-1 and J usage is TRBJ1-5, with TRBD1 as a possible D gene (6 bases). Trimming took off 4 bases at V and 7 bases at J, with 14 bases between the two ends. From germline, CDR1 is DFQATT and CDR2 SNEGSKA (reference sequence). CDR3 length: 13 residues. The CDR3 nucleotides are TGCAGTGCTAATAGACAGGACGACCAGCCCCAGCATTTT. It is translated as CSANRQDDQPQHF.

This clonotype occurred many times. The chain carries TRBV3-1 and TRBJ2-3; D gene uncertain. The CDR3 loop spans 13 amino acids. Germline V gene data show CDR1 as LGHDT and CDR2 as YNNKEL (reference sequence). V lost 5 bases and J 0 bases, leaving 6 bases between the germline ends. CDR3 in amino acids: CASSTTSTDTQYF. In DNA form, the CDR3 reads TGTGCCAGCAGCACCACTAGCACAGATACGCAGTATTTT.

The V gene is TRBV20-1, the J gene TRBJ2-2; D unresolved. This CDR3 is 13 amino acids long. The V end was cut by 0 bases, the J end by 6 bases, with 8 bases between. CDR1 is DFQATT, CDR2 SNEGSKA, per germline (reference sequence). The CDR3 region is CSARDKVAGELFF. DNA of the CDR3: TGCAGTGCTAGAGACAAGGTCGCCGGGGAGCTGTTTTTT.

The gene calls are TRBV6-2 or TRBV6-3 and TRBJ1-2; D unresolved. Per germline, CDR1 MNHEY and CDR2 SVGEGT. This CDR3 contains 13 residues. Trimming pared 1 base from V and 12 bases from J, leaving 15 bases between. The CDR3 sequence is CASSYWTAFGDTF. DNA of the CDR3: TGTGCCAGCAGTTACTGGACGGCTTTCGGCGACACCTTC.

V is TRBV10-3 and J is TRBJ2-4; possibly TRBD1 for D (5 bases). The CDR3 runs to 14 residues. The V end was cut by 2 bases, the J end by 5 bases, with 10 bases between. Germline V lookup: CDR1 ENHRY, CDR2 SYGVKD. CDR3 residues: CAISEPGLENIQYF. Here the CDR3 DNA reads TGTGCCATCAGTGAGCCAGGGTTGGAAAACATTCAGTACTTC.